This T cell receptor (beta chain) was sequenced in a study of T cell responses to AZD1222 COVID-19 vaccine. The CDR3 sequence is 15 residues long. Germline-derived CDR1 and CDR2 are MNHEY and SVGAGI. V lost 0 bases and J lost 3, with 9 bases in between. Overall study results and limits: In the spike-specific TCR repertoire, nearly half reportedly target unmutated variant regions.

Of note for this clone: Its antigen is not known.

The repertoire was sequenced with immunoSEQ multiplex PCR; TCRdb's copy has only in-frame clones and lacks some. The top ten hold approximately 5% of the sample, which has 75,000 to 90,000 clones, about 92% seen once. The sample was peripheral blood, taken 28 days after the second AZD1222 dose. This TCR was recovered from an adult who received the AZD1222 COVID-19 vaccine. The chain combines TRBV6-5 with TRBJ2-4; D is unclear. The CDR3 reads CASSYSAIGKNIQYF. DNA for the CDR3: TGTGCCAGCAGTTACTCGGCGATTGGCAAAAACATTCAGTACTTC.